This T cell receptor (beta chain) emerged from a study of cytomegalovirus exposure and HLA in healthy donors. Study as a whole: Within an early data release were 80 million to 90 million unique TCRs drawn from HLA-typed donors.

In the PCR, 60 Vbeta and 13 Jbeta primers were used. Clones were sequenced by immunoSEQ multiplex PCR, and TCRdb holds only the in-frame ones, with some missing. The sample has about 140,000 clones; 60% to 85% are singletons. General study results and limits: Many donors shared some public TCRs, even though most TCR sequences were rare.

Regarding this clone: Its antigen is undetermined.

This CDR3 is 16 amino acids long. From germline, CDR1 is LNHDA and CDR2 SQIVND (reference sequence). Losses at the gene ends were 2 bases for V and 6 bases for J; bases not matched to a gene: 8. The source material was PBMCs. The chain combines TRBV19 with TRBJ1-5, with TRBD1 matching over 9 bases. The clonotype was recovered from a middle-aged man in good health and CMV-seropositive. CDR3 in amino acids: CASSIRGQGTFQPQHF. CDR3 nucleotides: TGTGCCAGTAGTATACGCGGACAGGGGACTTTTCAGCCCCAGCATTTT.